The subject of this entry is one T cell receptor (beta chain). These data originate in a study of blood T cell repertoires in COVID-19. Sequenced by immunoSEQ multiplex PCR; TCRdb stores in-frame clones only, minus some. The table records just over 350,000 clones, approximately 86% of them present only once. This CDR3 has 12 residues. Germline assignment: CDR1 SGHNT and CDR2 YYREEE (reference sequence). V shed 4 bases and J 7 bases; nucleotides not matched to a gene: 5. V usage is TRBV5-4 and J usage is TRBJ2-7; TRBD1 aligns across 7 bases. The TCR originated in a woman between 55 and 75 years old with COVID-19, enrolled during active disease. Material: peripheral blood. This CDR3 is CASSAWDSEQYF. Here the CDR3 DNA reads TGTGCCAGCAGCGCTTGGGACAGTGAGCAGTACTTC.